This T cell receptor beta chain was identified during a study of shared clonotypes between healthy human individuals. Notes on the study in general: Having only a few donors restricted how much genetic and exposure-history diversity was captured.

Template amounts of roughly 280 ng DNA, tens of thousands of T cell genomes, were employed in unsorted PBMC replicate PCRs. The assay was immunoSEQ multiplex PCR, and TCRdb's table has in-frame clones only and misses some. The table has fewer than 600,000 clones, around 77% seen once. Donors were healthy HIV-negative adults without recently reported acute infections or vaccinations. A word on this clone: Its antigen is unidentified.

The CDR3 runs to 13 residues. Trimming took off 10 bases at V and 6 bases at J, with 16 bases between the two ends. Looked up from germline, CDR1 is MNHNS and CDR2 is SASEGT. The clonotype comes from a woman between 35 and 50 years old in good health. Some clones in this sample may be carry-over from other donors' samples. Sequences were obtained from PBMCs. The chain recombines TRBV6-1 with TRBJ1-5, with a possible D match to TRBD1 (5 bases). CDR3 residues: CATRESAGQPQHF. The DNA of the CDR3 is TGTGCCACCAGGGAGAGTGCGGGTCAGCCCCAGCATTTT.